This TCR beta chain is drawn from a study of T cells in Graves' hyperthyroidism and ophthalmopathy. The study's findings and limits: Patients with ophthalmopathy were separated from those with stable hyperthyroidism by a 13 V-J model. Most clonotypes expanded in the thyroid (above 0.001) were also present in blood.

Lactation, pregnancy, other autoimmune disease or uncontrolled infection excluded patients. Each diagnosis was grounded in clinical symptoms, serum thyroxine and TRAb, thyroid ultrasound, and orbital computed tomography. Amplification targeted TCR beta CDR3 regions from RNA transcripts. Carried out on the TCR CDR3, a first-round RT-PCR used the HTBI primer set. TCRdb processed the multiplex PCR reads anew with MiXCR; each CDR3 protein has one entry. The table lists about 740,000 distinct CDR3 sequences, around 15% of them singletons. CDR3 length: 18 amino acids. Unmatched junction bases numbered 13, after V lost 1 base and J lost 2 bases. Germline V lookup: CDR1 SNHLY, CDR2 FYNNEI. This clonotype was observed a handful of times. The antigen remains unidentified.

This chain joins TRBV2 and TRBJ2-7, with 8 bases that match TRBD1. Sequenced input: blood. This TCR derives from a woman younger than 35 with Graves' hyperthyroidism. The CDR3 DNA is TGTGCCAGCAGTGAAGAGTGGGGCCCGGGACAGGCGACCTACGAGCAGTACTTC. As protein: CASSEEWGPGQATYEQYF. Together with reference TRBV2 and TRBJ2-7, the CDR3 gives the full variable domain: EPEVTQTPSHQVTQMGQEVILRCVPISNHLYFYWYRQILGQKVEFLVSFYNNEISEKSEIFDDQFSVERPDGSNFTLKIRSTKLEDSAMYFCASSEEWGPGQATYEQYFGPGTRLTVT.